This T cell receptor (beta chain) was sequenced for a study of cytomegalovirus exposure and HLA in healthy donors. PCR involved 60 Vbeta and 13 Jbeta primers. The repertoire was sequenced with immunoSEQ multiplex PCR; TCRdb's copy has only in-frame clones and lacks some. The sample gives approximately 130,000 clones, roughly 70% of which show up once; less than 4% is in the top ten. The germline gives CDR1 SGHTA, CDR2 FQGNSA. Trimming left V 4 bases short and J 5 bases short, with 14 bases between. The CDR3 is 14 residues long. This TCR derives from a young man in good health and CMV-seronegative. The sequenced sample was PBMCs. The chain links TRBV7-2 to TRBJ2-5, with D possibly matching TRBD2 (5 bases). Here the CDR3 DNA reads TGTGCCAGCAGCTCGCGGGCCGGGTATGAGACCCAGTACTTC. This encodes CASSSRAGYETQYF.